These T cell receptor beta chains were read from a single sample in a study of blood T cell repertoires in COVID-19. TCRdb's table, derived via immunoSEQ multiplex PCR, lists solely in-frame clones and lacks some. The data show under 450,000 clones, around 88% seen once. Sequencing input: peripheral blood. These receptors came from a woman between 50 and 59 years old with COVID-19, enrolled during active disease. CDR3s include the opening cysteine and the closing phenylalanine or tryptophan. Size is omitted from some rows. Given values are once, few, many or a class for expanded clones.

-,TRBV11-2,CASSLSAEDGYTF
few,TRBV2,CASSESSYGYTF
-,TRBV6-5,CASSWGKTSGAYEQYF
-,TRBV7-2,CASSLDSSYSGNTIYF
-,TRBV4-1,CASSQSRGHFTGELFF
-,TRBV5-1,CASSLVGGAYNSPLHF
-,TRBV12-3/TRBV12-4,CASSVQGAEAFF
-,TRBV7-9,CASSRRGGDTQYF
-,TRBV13,CASSRGQLYEQYF
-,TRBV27,CASSLLGQGAYEQYF
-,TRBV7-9,CASSRTGPYGYTF
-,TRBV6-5,CASSKRGDGYTF
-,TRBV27,CARSAGGSYNEQFF
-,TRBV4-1,CASSHRISGNTIYF
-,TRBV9,CASSVAQQANYGYTF
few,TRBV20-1,CSAPYDNEQFF
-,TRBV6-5,CASFRLQRGTEAFF
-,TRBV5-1,CASSLATGGFRTEAFF